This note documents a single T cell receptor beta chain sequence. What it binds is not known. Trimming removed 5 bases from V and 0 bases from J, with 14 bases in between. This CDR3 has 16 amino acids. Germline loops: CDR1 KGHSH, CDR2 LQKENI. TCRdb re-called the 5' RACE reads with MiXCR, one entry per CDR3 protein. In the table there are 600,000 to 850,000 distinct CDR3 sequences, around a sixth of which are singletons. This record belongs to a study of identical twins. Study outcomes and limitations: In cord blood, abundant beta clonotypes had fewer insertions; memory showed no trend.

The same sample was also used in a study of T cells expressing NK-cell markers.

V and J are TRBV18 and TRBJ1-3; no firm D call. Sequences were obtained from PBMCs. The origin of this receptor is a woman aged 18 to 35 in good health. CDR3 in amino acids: CASSSMQPGSGNTIYF. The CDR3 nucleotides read TGTGCCAGCTCATCAATGCAGCCGGGCTCTGGAAACACCATATATTTT.